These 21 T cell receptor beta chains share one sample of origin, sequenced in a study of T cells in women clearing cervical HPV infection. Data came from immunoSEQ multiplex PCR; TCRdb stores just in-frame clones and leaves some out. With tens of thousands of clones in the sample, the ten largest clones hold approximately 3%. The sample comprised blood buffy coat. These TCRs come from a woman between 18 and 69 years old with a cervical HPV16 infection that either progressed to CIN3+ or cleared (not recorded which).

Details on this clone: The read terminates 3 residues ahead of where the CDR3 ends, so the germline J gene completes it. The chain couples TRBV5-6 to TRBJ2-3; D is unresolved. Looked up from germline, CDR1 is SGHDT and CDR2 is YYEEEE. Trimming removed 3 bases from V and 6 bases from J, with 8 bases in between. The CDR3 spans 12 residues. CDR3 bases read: TGTGCCAGCAGCTCCTCACGGGATACG. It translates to CASSSSRDT. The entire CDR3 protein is CASSSSRDTQYF.

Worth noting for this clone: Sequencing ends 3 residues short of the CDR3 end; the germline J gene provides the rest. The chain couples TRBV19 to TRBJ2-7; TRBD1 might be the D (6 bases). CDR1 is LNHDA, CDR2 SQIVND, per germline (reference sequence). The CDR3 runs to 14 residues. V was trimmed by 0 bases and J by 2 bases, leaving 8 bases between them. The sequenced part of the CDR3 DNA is TGTGCCAGTAGTATAGAGACAGGCCCCTACGAG. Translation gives CASSIETGPYE. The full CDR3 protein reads CASSIETGPYEQYF.

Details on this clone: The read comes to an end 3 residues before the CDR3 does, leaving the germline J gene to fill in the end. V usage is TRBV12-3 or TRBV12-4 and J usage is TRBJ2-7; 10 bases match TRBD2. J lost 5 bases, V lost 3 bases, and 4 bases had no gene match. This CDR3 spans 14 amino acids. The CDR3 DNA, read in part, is TGTGCCAGCAGTTTCGGCCTAGCGGGAGACGAG. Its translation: CASSFGLAGDE. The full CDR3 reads CASSFGLAGDEQYF.

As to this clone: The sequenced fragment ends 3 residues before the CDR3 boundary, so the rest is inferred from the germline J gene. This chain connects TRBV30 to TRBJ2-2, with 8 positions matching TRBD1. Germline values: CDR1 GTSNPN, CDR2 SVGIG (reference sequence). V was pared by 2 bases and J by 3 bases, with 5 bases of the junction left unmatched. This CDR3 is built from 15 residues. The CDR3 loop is CAWSPGTGDTGELFF. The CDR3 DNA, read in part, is TGTGCCTGGAGTCCCGGGACAGGAGACACCGGGGAG.

Partial CDR3 DNA: TGCAGTGCTAGAGGACAGGGGGCGGCGGAGACC. Encoded protein: CSARGQGAAET. The CDR3 as a whole reads CSARGQGAAETQYF. V is TRBV20-1 and J is TRBJ2-5, with 10 nucleotides matching TRBD1. The read finishes 3 residues shy of the CDR3 end, and the germline J gene is used to complete it. CDR3 length: 14 amino acids. Germline values: CDR1 DFQATT, CDR2 SNEGSKA (reference sequence). Germline trimming cut 1 base from V and 5 bases from J; bases unmatched to any gene: 4.

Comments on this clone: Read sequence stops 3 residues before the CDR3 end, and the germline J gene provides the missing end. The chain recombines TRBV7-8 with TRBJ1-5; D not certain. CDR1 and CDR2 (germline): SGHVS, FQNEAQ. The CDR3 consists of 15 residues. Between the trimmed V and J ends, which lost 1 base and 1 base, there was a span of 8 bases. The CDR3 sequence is CASSLELVSNQPQHF. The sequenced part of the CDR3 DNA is TGTGCCAGCAGCTTAGAATTAGTGAGCAATCAGCCC.

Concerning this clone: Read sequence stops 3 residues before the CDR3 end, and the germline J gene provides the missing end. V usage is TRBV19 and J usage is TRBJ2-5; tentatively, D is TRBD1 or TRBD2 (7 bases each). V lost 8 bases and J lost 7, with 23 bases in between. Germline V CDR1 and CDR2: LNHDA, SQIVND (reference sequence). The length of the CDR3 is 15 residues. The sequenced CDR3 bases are TGTGCCAGTGCCTTGGGAGGGGGCACCCCAGCGACC. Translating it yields CASALGGGTPAT. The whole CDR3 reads CASALGGGTPATQYF.

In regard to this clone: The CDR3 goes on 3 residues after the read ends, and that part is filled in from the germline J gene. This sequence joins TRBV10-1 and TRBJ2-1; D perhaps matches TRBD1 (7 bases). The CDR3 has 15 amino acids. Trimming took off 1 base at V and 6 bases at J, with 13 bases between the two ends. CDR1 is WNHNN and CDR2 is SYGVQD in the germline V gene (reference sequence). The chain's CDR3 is CASSEWGDRFNEQFF. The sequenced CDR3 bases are TGCGCCAGCAGTGAGTGGGGGGACAGATTCAATGAG.

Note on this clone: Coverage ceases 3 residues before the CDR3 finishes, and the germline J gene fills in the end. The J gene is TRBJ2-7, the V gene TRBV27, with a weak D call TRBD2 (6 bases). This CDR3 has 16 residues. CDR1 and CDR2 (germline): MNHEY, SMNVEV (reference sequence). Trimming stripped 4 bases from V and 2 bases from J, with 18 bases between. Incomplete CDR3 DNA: TGTGCCAGCAGTTCATCCCACTGGCGGGATACCTACGAG. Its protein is CASSSSHWRDTYE. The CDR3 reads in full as CASSSSHWRDTYEQYF.

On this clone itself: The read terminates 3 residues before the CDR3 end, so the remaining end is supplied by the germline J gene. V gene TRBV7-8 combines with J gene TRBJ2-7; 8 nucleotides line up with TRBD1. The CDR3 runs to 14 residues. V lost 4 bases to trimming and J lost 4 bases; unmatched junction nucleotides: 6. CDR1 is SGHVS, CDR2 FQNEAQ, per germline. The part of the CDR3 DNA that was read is TGTGCCAGCAGCTCAGCAGGGGGCACTTACGAG. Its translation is CASSSAGGTYE. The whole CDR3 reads CASSSAGGTYEQYF.

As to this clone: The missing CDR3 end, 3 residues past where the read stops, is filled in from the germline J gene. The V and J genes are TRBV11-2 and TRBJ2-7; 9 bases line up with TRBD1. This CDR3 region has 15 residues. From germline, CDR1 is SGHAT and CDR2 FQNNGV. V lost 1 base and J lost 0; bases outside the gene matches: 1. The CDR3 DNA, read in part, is TGTGCCAGCAGCTTAGGGACAGGGGTCTCCTACGAG. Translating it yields CASSLGTGVSYE. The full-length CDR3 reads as CASSLGTGVSYEQYF.

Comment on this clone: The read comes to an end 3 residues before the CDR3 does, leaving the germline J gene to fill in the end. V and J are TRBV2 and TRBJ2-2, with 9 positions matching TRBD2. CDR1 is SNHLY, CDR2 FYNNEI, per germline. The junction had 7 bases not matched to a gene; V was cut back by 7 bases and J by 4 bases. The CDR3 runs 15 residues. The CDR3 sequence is CASKGGRAPTGELFF. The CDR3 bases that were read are TGTGCCAGCAAAGGCGGGAGGGCCCCCACCGGGGAG.

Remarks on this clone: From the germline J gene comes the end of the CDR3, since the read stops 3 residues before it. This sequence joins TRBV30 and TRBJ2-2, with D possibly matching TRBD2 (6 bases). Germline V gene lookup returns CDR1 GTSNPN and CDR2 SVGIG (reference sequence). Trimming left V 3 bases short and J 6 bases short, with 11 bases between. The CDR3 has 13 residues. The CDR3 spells CAWSGRGAGELFF. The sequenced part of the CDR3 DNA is TGTGCCTGGAGCGGGAGAGGGGCCGGGGAG. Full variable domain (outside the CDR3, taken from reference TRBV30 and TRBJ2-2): SQTIHQWPATLVQPVGSPLSLECTVEGTSNPNLYWYRQAAGRGLQLLFYSVGIGQISSEVPQNLSASRPQDRQFILSSKKLLLSDSGFYLCAWSGRGAGELFFGEGSRLTVL.

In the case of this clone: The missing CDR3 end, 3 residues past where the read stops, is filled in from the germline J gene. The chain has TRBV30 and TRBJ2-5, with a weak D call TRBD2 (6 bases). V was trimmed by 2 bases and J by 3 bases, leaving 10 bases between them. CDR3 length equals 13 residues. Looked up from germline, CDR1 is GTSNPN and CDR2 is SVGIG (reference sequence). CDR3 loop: CAWSSGRKETQYF. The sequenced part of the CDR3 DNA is TGTGCCTGGAGTTCGGGGAGGAAAGAGACC. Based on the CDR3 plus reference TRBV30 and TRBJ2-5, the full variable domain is SQTIHQWPATLVQPVGSPLSLECTVEGTSNPNLYWYRQAAGRGLQLLFYSVGIGQISSEVPQNLSASRPQDRQFILSSKKLLLSDSGFYLCAWSSGRKETQYFGPGTRLLVL.

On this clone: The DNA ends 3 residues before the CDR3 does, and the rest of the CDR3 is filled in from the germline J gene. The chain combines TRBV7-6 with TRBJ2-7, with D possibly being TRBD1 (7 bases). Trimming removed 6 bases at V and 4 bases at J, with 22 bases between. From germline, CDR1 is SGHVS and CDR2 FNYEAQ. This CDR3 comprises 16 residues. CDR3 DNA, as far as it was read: TGTGCCAGCAGTCCTAAAATGCGACAGGGAGGATACGAG. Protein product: CASSPKMRQGGYE. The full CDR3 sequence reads CASSPKMRQGGYEQYF.

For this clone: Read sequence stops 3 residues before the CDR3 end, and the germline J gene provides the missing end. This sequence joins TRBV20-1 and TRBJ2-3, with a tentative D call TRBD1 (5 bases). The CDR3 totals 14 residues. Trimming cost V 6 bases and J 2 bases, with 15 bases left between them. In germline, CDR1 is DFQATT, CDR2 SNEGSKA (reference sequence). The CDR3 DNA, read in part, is TGCAGTGCCAGGGCGGCAGGCATCACAGATACG. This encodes CSARAAGITDT. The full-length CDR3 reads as CSARAAGITDTQYF.

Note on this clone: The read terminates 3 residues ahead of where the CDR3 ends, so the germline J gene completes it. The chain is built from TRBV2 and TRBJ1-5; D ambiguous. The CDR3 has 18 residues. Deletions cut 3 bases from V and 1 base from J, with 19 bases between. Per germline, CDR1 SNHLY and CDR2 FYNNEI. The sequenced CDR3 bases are TGTGCCAGCAGTGATGAGAGGGCCGGGGTTTGGAGCAATCAGCCC. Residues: CASSDERAGVWSNQP. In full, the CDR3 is CASSDERAGVWSNQPQHF. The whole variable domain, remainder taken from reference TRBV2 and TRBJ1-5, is EPEVTQTPSHQVTQMGQEVILRCVPISNHLYFYWYRQILGQKVEFLVSFYNNEISEKSEIFDDQFSVERPDGSNFTLKIRSTKLEDSAMYFCASSDERAGVWSNQPQHFGDGTRLSIL.

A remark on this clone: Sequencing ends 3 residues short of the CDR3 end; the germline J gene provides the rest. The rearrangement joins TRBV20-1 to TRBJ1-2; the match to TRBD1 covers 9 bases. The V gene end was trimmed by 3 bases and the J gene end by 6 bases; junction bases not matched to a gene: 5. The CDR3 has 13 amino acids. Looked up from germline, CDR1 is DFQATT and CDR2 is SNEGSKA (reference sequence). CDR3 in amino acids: CSASGQGFNGYTF. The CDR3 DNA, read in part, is TGCAGTGCTAGCGGACAGGGGTTTAATGGC.

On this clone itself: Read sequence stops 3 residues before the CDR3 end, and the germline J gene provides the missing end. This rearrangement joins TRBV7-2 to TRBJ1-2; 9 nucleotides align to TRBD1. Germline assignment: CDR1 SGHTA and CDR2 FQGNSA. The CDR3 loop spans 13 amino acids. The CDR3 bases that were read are TGTGCCAGCAGCCCCCGGGACAGGGACGGC. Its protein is CASSPRDRDG. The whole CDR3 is CASSPRDRDGYTF.

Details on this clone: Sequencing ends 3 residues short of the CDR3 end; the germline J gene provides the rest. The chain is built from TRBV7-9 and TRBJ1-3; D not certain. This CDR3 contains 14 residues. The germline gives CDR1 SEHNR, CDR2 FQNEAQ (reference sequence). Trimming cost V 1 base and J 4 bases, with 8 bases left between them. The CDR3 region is CASSLEGTGNTIYF. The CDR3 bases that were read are TGTGCCAGCAGCTTAGAGGGTACCGGAAACACC. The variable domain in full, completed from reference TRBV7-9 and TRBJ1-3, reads DTGVSQNPRHKITKRGQNVTFRCDPISEHNRLYWYRQTLGQGPEFLTYFQNEAQLEKSRLLSDRFSAERPKGSFSTLEIQRTEQGDSAMYLCASSLEGTGNTIYFGEGSWLTVV.

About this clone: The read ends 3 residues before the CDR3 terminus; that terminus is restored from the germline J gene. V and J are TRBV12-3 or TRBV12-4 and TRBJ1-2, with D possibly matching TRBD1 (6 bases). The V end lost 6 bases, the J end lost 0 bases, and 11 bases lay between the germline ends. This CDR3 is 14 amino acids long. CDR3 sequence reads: CASSRGTSNYGYTF. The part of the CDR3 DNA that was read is TGTGCCAGCAGCCGCGGGACATCTAACTATGGC.